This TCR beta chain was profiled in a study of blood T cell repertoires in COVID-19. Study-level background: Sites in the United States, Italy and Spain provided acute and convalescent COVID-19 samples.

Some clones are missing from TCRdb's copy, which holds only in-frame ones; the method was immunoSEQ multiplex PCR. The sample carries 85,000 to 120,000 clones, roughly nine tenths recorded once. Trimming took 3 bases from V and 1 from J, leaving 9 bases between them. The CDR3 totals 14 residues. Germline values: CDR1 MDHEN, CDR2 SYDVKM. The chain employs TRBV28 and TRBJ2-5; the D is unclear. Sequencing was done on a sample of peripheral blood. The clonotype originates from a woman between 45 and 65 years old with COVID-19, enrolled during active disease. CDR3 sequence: CASSFSWAQETQYF. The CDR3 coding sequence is TGTGCCAGCAGTTTCTCCTGGGCCCAAGAGACCCAGTACTTC.